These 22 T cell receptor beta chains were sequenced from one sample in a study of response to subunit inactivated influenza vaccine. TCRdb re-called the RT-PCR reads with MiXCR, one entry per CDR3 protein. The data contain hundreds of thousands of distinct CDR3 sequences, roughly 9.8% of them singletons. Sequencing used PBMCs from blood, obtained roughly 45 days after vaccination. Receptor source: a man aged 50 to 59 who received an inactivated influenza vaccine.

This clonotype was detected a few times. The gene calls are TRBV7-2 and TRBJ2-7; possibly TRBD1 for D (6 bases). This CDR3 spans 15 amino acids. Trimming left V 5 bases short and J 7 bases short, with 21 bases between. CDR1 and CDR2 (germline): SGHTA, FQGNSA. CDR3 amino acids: CASSPSGTRFREQYF. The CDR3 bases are TGTGCCAGCAGCCCATCAGGGACAAGGTTTCGTGAGCAGTACTTC.

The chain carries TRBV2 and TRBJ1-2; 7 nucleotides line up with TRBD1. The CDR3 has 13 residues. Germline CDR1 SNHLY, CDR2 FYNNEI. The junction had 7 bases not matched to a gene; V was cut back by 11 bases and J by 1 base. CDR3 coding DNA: TGTGCCGGAGGACAGGTTCTTAACTATGGCTACACCTTC. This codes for CAGGQVLNYGYTF.

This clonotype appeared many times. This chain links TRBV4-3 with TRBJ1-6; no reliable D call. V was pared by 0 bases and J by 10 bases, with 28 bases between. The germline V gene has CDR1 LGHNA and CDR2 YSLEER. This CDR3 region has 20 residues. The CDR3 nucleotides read TGCGCCAGCAGCCAAGATTCTCCAGGCGGGAGGCCATCGTATATGTCACCCCTCCACTTT. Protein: CASSQDSPGGRPSYMSPLHF.

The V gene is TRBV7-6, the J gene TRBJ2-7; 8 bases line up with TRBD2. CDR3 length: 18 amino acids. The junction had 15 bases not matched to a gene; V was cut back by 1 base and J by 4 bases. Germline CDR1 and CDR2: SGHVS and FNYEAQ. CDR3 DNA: TGTGCCAGCAGCTTAGTACCACCGGTTAGCGGGGCTTCTTACGAGCAGTACTTC. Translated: CASSLVPPVSGASYEQYF.

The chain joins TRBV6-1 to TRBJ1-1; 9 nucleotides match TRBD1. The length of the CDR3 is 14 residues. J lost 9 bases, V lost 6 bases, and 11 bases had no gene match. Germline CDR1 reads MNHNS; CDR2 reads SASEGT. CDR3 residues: CASSSTNRGLKAFF. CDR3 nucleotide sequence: TGTGCCAGCAGCTCGACCAACAGGGGGCTTAAAGCTTTCTTT.

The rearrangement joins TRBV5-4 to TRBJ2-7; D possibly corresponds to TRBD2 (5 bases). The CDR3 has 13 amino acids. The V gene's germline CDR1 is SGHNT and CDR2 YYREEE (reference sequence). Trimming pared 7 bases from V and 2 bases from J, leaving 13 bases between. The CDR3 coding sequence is TGTGCCAGCGGACCCCGGGGAGCCTACGAGCAGTACTTC. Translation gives CASGPRGAYEQYF.

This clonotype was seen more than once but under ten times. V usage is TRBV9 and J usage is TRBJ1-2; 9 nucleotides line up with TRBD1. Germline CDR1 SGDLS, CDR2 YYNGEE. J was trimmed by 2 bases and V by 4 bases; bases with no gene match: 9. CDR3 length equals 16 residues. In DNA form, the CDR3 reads TGTGCCAGCAGCCCGGGACAGGGTTCCTGGAACTATGGCTACACCTTC. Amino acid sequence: CASSPGQGSWNYGYTF.

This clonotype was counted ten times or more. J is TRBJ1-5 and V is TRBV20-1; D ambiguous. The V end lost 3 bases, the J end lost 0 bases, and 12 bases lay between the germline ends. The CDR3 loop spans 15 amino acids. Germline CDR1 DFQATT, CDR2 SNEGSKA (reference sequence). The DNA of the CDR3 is TGCAGTGCTAGGAAATTTGGGGTTAGCAATCAGCCCCAGCATTTT. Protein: CSARKFGVSNQPQHF.

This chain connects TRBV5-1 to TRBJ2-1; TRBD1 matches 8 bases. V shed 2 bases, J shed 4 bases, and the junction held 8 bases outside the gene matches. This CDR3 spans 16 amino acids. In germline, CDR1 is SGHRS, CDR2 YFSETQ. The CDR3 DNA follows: TGCGCCAGCAGCTTTGGTGACAGGGGTAGGTACAATGAGCAGTTCTTC. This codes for CASSFGDRGRYNEQFF.

CDR3: CASSTEGTVYNEQFF. CDR3 nucleotides: TGTGCCAGCAGCACCGAGGGGACAGTCTACAATGAGCAGTTCTTC. The chain carries TRBV5-4 and TRBJ2-1; 7 positions match TRBD1. The CDR3 is 15 amino acids. The trim removed 4 bases at V and 3 bases at J, leaving 7 bases unmatched. CDR1 and CDR2 (germline): SGHNT, YYREEE (reference sequence).

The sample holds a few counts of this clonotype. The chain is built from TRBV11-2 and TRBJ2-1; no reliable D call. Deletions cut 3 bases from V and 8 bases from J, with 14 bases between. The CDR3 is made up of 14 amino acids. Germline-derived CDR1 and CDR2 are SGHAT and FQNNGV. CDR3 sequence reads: CASSFLSNWDEQFF. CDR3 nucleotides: TGTGCCAGCAGCTTCCTATCGAATTGGGATGAGCAGTTCTTC.

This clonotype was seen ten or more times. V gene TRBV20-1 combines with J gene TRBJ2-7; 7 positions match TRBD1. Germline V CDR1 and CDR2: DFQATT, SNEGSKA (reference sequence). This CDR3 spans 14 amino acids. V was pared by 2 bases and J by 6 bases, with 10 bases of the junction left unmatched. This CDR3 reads CSARSGTAALEQYF. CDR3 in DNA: TGCAGTGCTAGATCCGGGACAGCCGCCCTCGAGCAGTACTTC.

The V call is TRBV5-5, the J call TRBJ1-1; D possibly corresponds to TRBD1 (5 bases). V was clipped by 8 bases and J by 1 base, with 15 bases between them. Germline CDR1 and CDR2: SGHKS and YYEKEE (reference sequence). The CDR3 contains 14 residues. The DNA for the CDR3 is TGTGCCAGTAACTGGCAGGGACCGAACACTGAAGCTTTCTTT. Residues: CASNWQGPNTEAFF.

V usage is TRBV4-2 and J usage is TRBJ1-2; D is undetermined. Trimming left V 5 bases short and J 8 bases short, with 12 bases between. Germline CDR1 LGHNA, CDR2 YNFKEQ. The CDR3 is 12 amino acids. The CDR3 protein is CASSAVGLGYTF. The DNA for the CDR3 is TGTGCCAGCAGCGCGGTCGGGTTGGGCTACACCTTC.

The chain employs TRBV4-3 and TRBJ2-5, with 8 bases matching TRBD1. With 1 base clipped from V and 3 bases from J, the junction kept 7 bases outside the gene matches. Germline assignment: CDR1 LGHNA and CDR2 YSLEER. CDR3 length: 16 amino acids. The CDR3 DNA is TGCGCCAGCAGCCAAGGCCCTCCGGGACAGGAAGAGACCCAGTACTTC. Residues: CASSQGPPGQEETQYF.

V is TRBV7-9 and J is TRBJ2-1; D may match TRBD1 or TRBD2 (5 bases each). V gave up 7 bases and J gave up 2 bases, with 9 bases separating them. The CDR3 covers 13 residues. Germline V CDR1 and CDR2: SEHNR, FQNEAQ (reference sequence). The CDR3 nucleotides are TGTGCCAGCACAGGGAGACCCTACAATGAGCAGTTCTTC. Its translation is CASTGRPYNEQFF.

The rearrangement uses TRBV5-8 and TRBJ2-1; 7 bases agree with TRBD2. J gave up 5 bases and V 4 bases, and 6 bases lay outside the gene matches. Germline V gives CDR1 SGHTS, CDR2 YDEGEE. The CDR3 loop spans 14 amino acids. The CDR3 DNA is TGTGCCAGCAGCCTGAAAGCGGGGAACAATGAGCAGTTCTTC. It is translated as CASSLKAGNNEQFF.

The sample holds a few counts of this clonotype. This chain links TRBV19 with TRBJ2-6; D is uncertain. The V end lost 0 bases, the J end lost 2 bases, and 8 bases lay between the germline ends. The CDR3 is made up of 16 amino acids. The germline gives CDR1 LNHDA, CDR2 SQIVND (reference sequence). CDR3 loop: CASSIEGFAGANVLTF. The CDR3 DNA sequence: TGTGCCAGTAGTATAGAAGGTTTCGCTGGGGCCAACGTCCTGACTTTC.

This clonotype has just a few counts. CDR3 sequence (DNA): TGCAGTGCTAGACGTCGACAGGGAACGTACACTGAAGCTTTCTTT. Amino acid sequence: CSARRRQGTYTEAFF. The chain carries TRBV20-1 and TRBJ1-1; TRBD1 agrees at 7 bases. The trim removed 2 bases at V and 3 bases at J, leaving 9 bases unmatched. CDR1 and CDR2 (germline): DFQATT, SNEGSKA (reference sequence). The CDR3 consists of 15 residues.

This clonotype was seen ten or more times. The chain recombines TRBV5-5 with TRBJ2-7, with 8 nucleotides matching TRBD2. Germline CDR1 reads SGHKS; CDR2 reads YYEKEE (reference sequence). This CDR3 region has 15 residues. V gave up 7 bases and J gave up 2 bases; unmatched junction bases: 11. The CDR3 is CASLKSGGNAYEQYF. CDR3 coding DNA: TGTGCCAGCCTTAAGTCGGGGGGGAACGCCTACGAGCAGTACTTC.

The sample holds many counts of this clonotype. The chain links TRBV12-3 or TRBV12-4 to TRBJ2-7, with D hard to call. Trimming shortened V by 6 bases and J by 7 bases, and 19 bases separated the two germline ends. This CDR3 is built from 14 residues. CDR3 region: CASRQNLDGTEQYF. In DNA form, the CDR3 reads TGTGCCAGCAGGCAGAATCTGGACGGTACTGAGCAGTACTTC.

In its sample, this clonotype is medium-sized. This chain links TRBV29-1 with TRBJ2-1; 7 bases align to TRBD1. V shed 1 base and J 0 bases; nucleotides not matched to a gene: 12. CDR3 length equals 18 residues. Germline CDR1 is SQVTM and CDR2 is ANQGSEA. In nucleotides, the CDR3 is TGCAGCGTTGAAGTTAGCAGGGGGAGCTTAAGCTCCTACAATGAGCAGTTCTTC. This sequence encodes CSVEVSRGSLSSYNEQFF.